The 3 T cell receptor beta chains reported below all come from one sample, sequenced in a study of beta chain features in type 1 diabetes. Antigens of these TCRs are unknown. Regarding the study as a whole: Among all four CD4+ subsets, Type 1 diabetes patients had TCRB CDR3s that were moderately but significantly shorter.

Expressed TCRB transcripts were sequenced because the isolated RNA had all been reverse transcribed beforehand. Sequencing was performed with immunoSEQ multiplex PCR; in TCRdb, only in-frame clones are kept and a portion is missing. The sample consists of 150,000 to 200,000 clones, around 9.7% of them appearing once. The sequencing input was central memory CD4+ T cells from blood. The receptors originated from a woman between 25 and 40 years old with type 1 diabetes.

The sample holds a few counts of this clone. The CDR3 region is CASSSDSYEQYF. The CDR3, as DNA: TGTGCCAGCAGCTCAGACAGCTACGAGCAGTACTTC. The V and J genes are TRBV5-6 and TRBJ2-7, with a weak D call TRBD1 (5 bases). The CDR3 totals 12 residues. CDR1 is SGHDT, CDR2 YYEEEE, per germline. V lost 3 bases and J 3 bases, leaving 7 bases between the germline ends.

This clone was picked up a small number of times. The J gene is TRBJ2-7, the V gene TRBV18; 7 positions agree with TRBD1. Unmatched junction bases numbered 4, after V lost 3 bases and J lost 2 bases. Germline CDR1 KGHSH, CDR2 LQKENI. The CDR3 is 14 amino acids. CDR3 bases: TGTGCCAGCTCACCCCGGGACAGCACCTACGAGCAGTACTTC. Translated: CASSPRDSTYEQYF.

The chain has TRBV5-1 and TRBJ2-7; 11 nucleotides match TRBD1. The V and J ends lost 4 bases and 6 bases, in that order; junction bases with no gene match: 9. This CDR3 contains 15 residues. Germline lookup yields CDR1 SGHRS and CDR2 YFSETQ. CDR3 sequence (DNA): TGCGCCAGCAGCCCATCGGGACAGGGGGAACGCGAGCAGTACTTC. It specifies CASSPSGQGEREQYF. The whole variable domain, remainder taken from reference TRBV5-1 and TRBJ2-7, is KAGVTQTPRYLIKTRGQQVTLSCSPISGHRSVSWYQQTPGQGLQFLFEYFSETQRNKGNFPGRFSGRQFSNSRSEMNVSTLELGDSALYLCASSPSGQGEREQYFGPGTRLTVT.